Listed below are T cell receptor beta chains from one sample, sequenced in a study of CD8+CD57+ T cells in acquired aplastic anemia. TCRdb re-called the reads with MiXCR, one entry per CDR3 protein. The data contain approximately 95,000 distinct CDR3 sequences, less than 75% of them singletons. What was sequenced was sorted CD4+, CD8+, or CD8+CD57+ T cells (not recorded which) from PBMCs. These receptors were taken from a human donor with aplastic anemia. Each CDR3 is given with its conserved first and last residue. The D gene is left open where the match is weak. Not all rows give a size; the values are once, few, many and, for expanded clones, a class.

D gene	V gene	clone size	J gene	CDR3 protein	CDR3 DNA
.	TRBV24-1	many	TRBJ2-7	CATRGGGHEQYF	TGTGCCACCAGGGGGGGGGGCCACGAGCAGTACTTC
TRBD2	TRBV20-1	.	TRBJ2-5	CSARKLAGGQETQYF	TGCAGTGCTAGGAAACTAGCGGGGGGACAAGAGACCCAGTACTTC
TRBD2	TRBV20-1	.	TRBJ2-2	CSARPRTSGMGRSGELFF	TGCAGTGCTAGACCGAGGACTAGCGGGATGGGAAGGTCTGGGGAGCTGTTTTTT
TRBD1	TRBV5-6	few	TRBJ1-2	CASRRTGRYYGYTF	TGTGCCAGCCGGAGGACAGGGAGGTACTATGGCTACACCTTC
.	TRBV4-1	.	TRBJ2-7	CASSPAPGTPYEQYF	TGCGCCAGCAGCCCAGCCCCAGGGACCCCCTACGAGCAGTACTTC
TRBD2	TRBV20-1	.	TRBJ2-7	CSARGPGQRGDEQYF	TGCAGTGCTAGAGGCCCGGGACAGCGGGGGGACGAGCAGTACTTC
.	TRBV12-3/TRBV12-4	once	TRBJ2-2	CASSLQRGTGELFF	TGTGCCAGCAGTTTACAACGAGGCACCGGGGAGCTGTTTTTT
TRBD1	TRBV19	.	TRBJ2-5	CASSILTGGKNTKETQYF	TGTGCCAGTAGTATTCTGACAGGGGGCAAGAATACCAAAGAGACCCAGTACTTC
.	TRBV2	.	TRBJ2-7	CASSPTGPYEQYF	TGTGCCAGCAGTCCTACAGGACCCTACGAGCAGTACTTC
.	TRBV15	.	TRBJ2-3	CATSRDPGGATDTQYF	TGTGCCACCAGCAGAGATCCTGGCGGGGCCACAGATACGCAGTATTTT
.	TRBV14	.	TRBJ2-7	CASSQGGRGRYSEQYF	TGTGCCAGCAGCCAAGGTGGAAGAGGACGTTATAGCGAGCAGTACTTC
.	TRBV11-2	.	TRBJ1-6	CASSLWTIGLNSPLHF	TGTGCCAGCAGCTTATGGACCATCGGTTTGAATTCACCCCTCCACTTT
.	TRBV10-3	few	TRBJ2-5	CAISESTFETQYF	TGTGCCATCAGTGAGTCCACTTTTGAGACCCAGTACTTC
TRBD1	TRBV25-1	.	TRBJ2-7	CASSPPGTGLYEQYF	TGTGCCAGCAGCCCCCCCGGGACAGGTCTCTACGAGCAGTACTTC
.	TRBV7-9	.	TRBJ2-7	CASSGGTYEQYF	TGTGCCAGCAGCGGGGGTACCTACGAGCAGTACTTC
.	TRBV10-3	.	TRBJ2-3	CAIGTDTQYF	TGTGCCATTGGCACAGATACGCAGTATTTT
TRBD2	TRBV24-1	few	TRBJ2-3	CATSGTASGTDTQYF	TGTGCCACCAGTGGTACGGCTAGCGGAACAGATACGCAGTATTTT
TRBD2	TRBV7-2	.	TRBJ2-2	CATSQAGGPVGELFF	TGTGCCACCAGCCAAGCGGGAGGGCCGGTCGGGGAGCTGTTTTTT
TRBD1	TRBV10-1	few	TRBJ1-2	CASRPGQGVGHTF	TGCGCCAGCAGGCCGGGACAGGGGGTCGGCCACACCTTC
.	TRBV7-9	.	TRBJ1-2	CASSLSLPGVVGYTF	TGTGCCAGCAGCTTAAGTCTTCCAGGGGTGGTAGGCTACACCTTC
.	TRBV9	few	TRBJ2-7	CASSDGTVREQYF	TGTGCCAGCAGCGACGGGACGGTCCGCGAGCAGTACTTC
.	TRBV15	.	TRBJ2-5	CATSRGQGRQYF	TGTGCCACCAGCAGAGGGCAGGGCCGACAGTACTTC
TRBD1	TRBV13	.	TRBJ1-2	CASSLDRGLYGYTF	TGTGCCAGCAGCTTAGACAGGGGACTTTATGGTTACACCTTC
.	TRBV10-2	.	TRBJ2-3	CASSESGRREDTQYF	TGCGCCAGCAGTGAGTCGGGCAGGCGGGAAGATACGCAGTATTTT
.	TRBV7-3	.	TRBJ2-1	CASSLITTSYNEQFF	TGTGCCAGCAGCTTAATTACTACGTCCTACAATGAGCAGTTCTTC
.	TRBV6-5	.	TRBJ2-1	CASSLFGGSHNEQFF	TGTGCCAGCAGTTTATTTGGCGGCTCCCACAATGAGCAGTTCTTC
.	TRBV2	.	TRBJ2-7	CASSLHPQAYEQYF	TGTGCCAGCAGTCTCCATCCACAGGCCTACGAGCAGTACTTC
.	TRBV19	few	TRBJ1-2	CASSVDRNYGYTF	TGTGCCAGTAGTGTCGACAGGAACTATGGCTACACCTTC
TRBD1	TRBV19	.	TRBJ2-5	CASRTGTGHETQYF	TGTGCCAGTCGGACCGGGACAGGGCATGAGACCCAGTACTTC
.	TRBV4-1	many	TRBJ2-3	CASSQTFHPFDTQYF	TGCGCCAGCAGCCAAACTTTTCATCCCTTTGATACGCAGTATTTT
.	TRBV20-1	.	TRBJ2-6	CSVAGANVLTF	TGCAGTGTTGCTGGGGCCAACGTCCTGACTTTC
.	TRBV29-1	.	TRBJ1-2	CSAVVGSAYGYTF	TGCAGCGCTGTAGTAGGATCGGCCTATGGCTACACCTTC
.	TRBV10-3	.	TRBJ2-2	CAISPGRLTGELFF	TGTGCCATCAGCCCAGGGAGGTTGACCGGGGAGCTGTTTTTT
TRBD2	TRBV20-1	once	TRBJ2-3	CSANKAGVADTQYF	TGCAGTGCTAACAAAGCGGGAGTGGCAGATACGCAGTATTTT
TRBD2	TRBV15	.	TRBJ2-1	CATSSLAGVVNEQFF	TGTGCCACCAGCAGCCTTGCGGGGGTGGTCAATGAGCAGTTCTTC
.	TRBV27	.	TRBJ1-1	CASRGPREGDTEAFF	TGTGCCAGCAGGGGACCGAGGGAAGGGGACACTGAAGCTTTCTTT
.	TRBV24-1	.	TRBJ2-3	CATSGTILYTDTQYF	TGTGCCACCAGCGGCACGATCCTCTACACAGATACGCAGTATTTT
TRBD1	TRBV7-2	.	TRBJ2-3	CASTDRDHTDTQYF	TGTGCCAGCACGGACAGGGATCATACAGATACGCAGTATTTT
.	TRBV20-1	.	TRBJ1-1	CSARPQLGVSTEAFF	TGCAGTGCTAGACCACAACTGGGGGTTTCGACTGAAGCTTTCTTT
.	TRBV2	few	TRBJ2-7	CASSGLVKGTEQYF	TGTGCCAGCAGTGGTCTCGTCAAAGGGACCGAGCAGTACTTC
TRBD2	TRBV2	.	TRBJ2-1	CASSGLADSYNEQLF	TGTGCCAGCTCCGGACTAGCGGACTCCTACAATGAGCAGCTCTTC
.	TRBV5-4	.	TRBJ2-7	CASSLDLWDEQYF	TGTGCCAGCAGCTTGGATCTCTGGGACGAGCAGTACTTC
.	TRBV10-2	.	TRBJ2-7	CASSLGLYDPYEQYF	TGCGCCAGCAGCCTCGGACTGTACGACCCCTACGAGCAGTACTTC
.	TRBV5-1	.	TRBJ1-1	CASSTDGRQNTEAFF	TGCGCCAGCAGCACGGATGGACGGCAAAACACTGAAGCTTTCTTT
.	TRBV5-4	.	TRBJ1-1	CASSLDPGAGTEAFF	TGTGCCAGCAGCTTGGATCCGGGGGCAGGAACTGAAGCTTTCTTT
TRBD2	TRBV20-1	.	TRBJ2-7	CSARWGLAGSYEQYF	TGCAGTGCTAGATGGGGACTAGCGGGGTCCTACGAGCAGTACTTC